This T cell receptor (beta chain) was sequenced in a study of beta chain features in type 1 diabetes. Study-wide findings and caveats: TCRB CDR3s from Type 1 diabetes patients were moderately but significantly shorter in all four CD4+ subsets.

Expressed TCRB transcripts were sequenced because the isolated RNA had all been reverse transcribed beforehand. Clones were sequenced by immunoSEQ multiplex PCR, and TCRdb holds only the in-frame ones, with some missing. The sample records 200,000 to 250,000 clones, around 26% being singletons. This clone was detected ten times or more. The antigen remains unidentified. The sample contains more than one DNA sequence encoding this CDR3. Germline CDR1 SGHDT, CDR2 YYEEEE. V dropped 0 bases and J dropped 0 bases, with 6 bases sitting between them. This CDR3 has 15 residues. The sequencing sample was made of central memory CD4+ T cells from blood. The chain links TRBV5-6 to TRBJ2-2; D remains unclear. This sequence was found in a man aged 25 to 40 in good health. The CDR3 reads CASSLGGTNTGELFF. The CDR3 DNA follows: TGTGCCAGCAGCTTGGGAGGAACGAACACCGGGGAGCTGTTTTTT. Complete variable domain (other parts from reference TRBV5-6 and TRBJ2-2): DAGVTQSPTHLIKTRGQQVTLRCSPKSGHDTVSWYQQALGQGPQFIFQYYEEEERQRGNFPDRFSGHQFPNYSSELNVNALLLGDSALYLCASSLGGTNTGELFFGEGSRLTVL.